This T cell receptor (beta chain) was documented in a study of cytomegalovirus exposure and HLA in healthy donors. Study results and limitations: In a later analysis, donors in an Asian-associated ancestry cluster reportedly had fewer N-insertions in productive TCRs than the cohort mean. TCR beta chains numbering some 160 were designated cytomegalovirus-associated.

As regards this clone: Its cognate antigen is unknown.

V gave up 2 bases and J gave up 5 bases; unmatched junction bases: 15. Germline CDR1 is SGDLS and CDR2 is YYNGEE. There are 17 residues in the CDR3. The PCR was carried out with 60 Vbeta primers and 13 Jbeta primers. Assay: immunoSEQ multiplex PCR; the TCRdb copy retains only in-frame clones and omits some. The sample has about 77,000 clones, more than 75% seen once. This sequence was found in a man aged 35-49 years in good health and CMV-seronegative. The V call is TRBV9, the J call TRBJ2-5, with 7 positions matching TRBD1. Material: PBMCs. The CDR3 spells CASSVAPGGRGRETQYF. The CDR3 bases are TGTGCCAGCAGCGTGGCACCAGGGGGAAGAGGACGGGAGACCCAGTACTTC.